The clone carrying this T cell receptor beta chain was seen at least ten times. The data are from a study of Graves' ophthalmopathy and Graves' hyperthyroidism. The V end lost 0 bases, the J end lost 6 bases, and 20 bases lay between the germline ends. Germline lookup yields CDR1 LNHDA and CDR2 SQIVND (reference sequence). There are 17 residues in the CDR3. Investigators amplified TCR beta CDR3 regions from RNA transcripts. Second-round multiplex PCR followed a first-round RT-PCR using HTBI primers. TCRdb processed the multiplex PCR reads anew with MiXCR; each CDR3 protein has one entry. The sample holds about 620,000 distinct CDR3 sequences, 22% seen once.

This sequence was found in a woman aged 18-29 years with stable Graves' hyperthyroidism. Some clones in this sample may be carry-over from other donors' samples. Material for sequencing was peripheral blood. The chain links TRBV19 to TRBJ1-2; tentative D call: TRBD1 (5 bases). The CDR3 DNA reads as TGTGCCAGTAGTATAGAAGGAGTCGGGGGAAAAGGGCATGGCTACACCTTC. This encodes CASSIEGVGGKGHGYTF. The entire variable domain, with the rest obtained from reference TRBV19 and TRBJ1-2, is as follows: DGGITQSPKYLFRKEGQNVTLSCEQNLNHDAMYWYRQDPGQGLRLIYYSQIVNDFQKGDIAEGYSVSREKKESFPLTVTSAQKNPTAFYLCASSIEGVGGKGHGYTFGSGTRLTVV.